The TCR beta chain described here comes from a study of blood T cell repertoires in COVID-19. Study-level background: PBMCs, B-cell-depleted T cells, or T cells provided the cDNA or gDNA that made up the material.

CDR3 length: 12 residues. V was trimmed by 8 bases and J by 9 bases, leaving 17 bases between them. Germline V gene data show CDR1 as SNHLY and CDR2 as FYNNEI. The assay was immunoSEQ multiplex PCR, and TCRdb's table has in-frame clones only and misses some. The sample lists some 230,000 clones, around 84% seen once, with about 5.1% in the top ten. The chain employs TRBV2 and TRBJ2-7, with D perhaps matching TRBD1 (5 bases). The sample comprised peripheral blood. The clonotype originates from a woman aged 60-75 years who had recovered from COVID-19. The CDR3 loop is CASADTATMQYF. Written as DNA, the CDR3 is TGTGCCAGCGCGGACACCGCTACGATGCAGTACTTC.